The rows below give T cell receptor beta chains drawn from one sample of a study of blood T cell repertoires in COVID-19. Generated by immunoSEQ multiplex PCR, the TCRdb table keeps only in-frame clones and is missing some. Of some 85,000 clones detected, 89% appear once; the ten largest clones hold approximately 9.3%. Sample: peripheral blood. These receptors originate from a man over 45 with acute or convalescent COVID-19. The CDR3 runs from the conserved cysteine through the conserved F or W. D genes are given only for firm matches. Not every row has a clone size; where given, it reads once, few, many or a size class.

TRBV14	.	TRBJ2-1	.	TGTGCCAGCAGCCAAGAGTGGGGGGTGGCTGAGCAGTTCTTC	CASSQEWGVAEQFF
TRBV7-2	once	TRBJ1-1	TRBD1	TGTGCCAGCAGTTACATACAGGGGGCAGCTTTCTTT	CASSYIQGAAFF
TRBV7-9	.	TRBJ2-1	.	TGTGCCAGCAGCCCACGGCATTGGCTAGCCCAAGTGGGGGAGCAGTTCTTC	CASSPRHWLAQVGEQFF
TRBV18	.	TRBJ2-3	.	TGTGCCAGCTCACCACGAAGGACAGAAGCGCAGTATTTT	CASSPRRTEAQYF
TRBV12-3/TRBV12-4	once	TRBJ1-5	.	TGTGCCAGCAGTCCGCCGAGACAGCCCCAGCATTTT	CASSPPRQPQHF
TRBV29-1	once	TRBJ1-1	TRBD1	TGCAGCGTGAGGACAGGGGAATTTGAAGCTTTCTTT	CSVRTGEFEAFF
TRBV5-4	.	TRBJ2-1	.	TGTGCCGTCCAGCGGAGCGAGAGCGATGAGCAGTTCTTC	CAVQRSESDEQFF
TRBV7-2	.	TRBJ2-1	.	TGTGCCAGCACCCCAGGCAGATCCTACAATGAGCAGTTCTTC	CASTPGRSYNEQFF
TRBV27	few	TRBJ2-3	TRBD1	TGTGCCAGCAGTGACAGGGGTTTGACAGATACGCAGTATTTT	CASSDRGLTDTQYF
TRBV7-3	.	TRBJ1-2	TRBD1	TGTGCCAGCAGCCTCAGGGGGCTGGATGGCTACACCTTC	CASSLRGLDGYTF
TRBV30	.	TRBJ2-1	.	TGTGCCTGGAGTAATAGGGGGACCAGGATCCCCATGGGGCAGTTCTTC	CAWSNRGTRIPMGQFF
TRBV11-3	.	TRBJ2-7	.	TGTGCCAGCAGCCGGGGACTCGCGTCCGGCGAGCAGTACTTC	CASSRGLASGEQYF
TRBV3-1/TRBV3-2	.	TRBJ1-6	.	TGTGCCAGCAGCCAAGCGCGGCAGCCTTTCAATAATTCACCCCTCCACTTT	CASSQARQPFNNSPLHF
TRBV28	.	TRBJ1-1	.	TGTGCCAGCAGTTTATTCCCCGGGGGGAACACTGAAGCTTTCTTT	CASSLFPGGNTEAFF
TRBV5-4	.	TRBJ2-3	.	TGTGCCAGCAGCTTGGATCTAGCGACTAGCACAGATACGCAGTATTTT	CASSLDLATSTDTQYF
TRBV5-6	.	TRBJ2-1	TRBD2	TGTGCCAGCAGCTTGTTTAGCGGGGTACTCAATGAGCAGTTCTTC	CASSLFSGVLNEQFF
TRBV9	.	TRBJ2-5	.	TGTGCCAGCAGCGGGCAGGGCGAAGAGACCCAGTACTTC	CASSGQGEETQYF
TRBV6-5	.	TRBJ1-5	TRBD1	TGTGCCAGCAGTATCCAGGGGGCCGGTCAGCCCCAGCATTTT	CASSIQGAGQPQHF
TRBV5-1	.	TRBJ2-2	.	TGCGCCAGCAGCCTCGGGGGAGAGAACACCGGGGAGCTGTTTTTT	CASSLGGENTGELFF
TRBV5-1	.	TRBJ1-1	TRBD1	TGCGCCAGCAGCTTGGGGGACAGGGTCACTGAAGCTTTCTTT	CASSLGDRVTEAFF
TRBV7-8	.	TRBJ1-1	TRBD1	TGTGCCAGCAGCACGACAGGGTTTGGCACTGAAGCTTTCTTT	CASSTTGFGTEAFF
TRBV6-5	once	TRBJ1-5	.	TGTGCCAGCAGTTACTTGGGGGGTCAGCCCCAGCATTTT	CASSYLGGQPQHF
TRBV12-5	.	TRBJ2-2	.	TGTGCTAGTGGTTTGCCAGGGAACACCGGGGAGCTGTTTTTT	CASGLPGNTGELFF
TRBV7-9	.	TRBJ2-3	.	TGTGCCAGCAGCCCCCCCGAGTTCCCAGATACGCAGTATTTT	CASSPPEFPDTQYF
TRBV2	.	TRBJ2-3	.	TGTGCCAGCGGGAGACTAGTGGATACGCAGTATTTT	CASGRLVDTQYF
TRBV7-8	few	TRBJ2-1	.	TGTGCCAGCAGCTTAAGCGGATTCTACAATGAGCAGTTCTTC	CASSLSGFYNEQFF
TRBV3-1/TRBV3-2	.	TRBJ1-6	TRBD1	TGTGCCAGCAGCCAAGAGGGACAGGGGCGTCCACCCCTCCACTTT	CASSQEGQGRPPLHF
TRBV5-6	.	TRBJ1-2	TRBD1	TGTGCCAGCAGCTCGAGGACAGGGTTCTATGGCTACACCTTC	CASSSRTGFYGYTF
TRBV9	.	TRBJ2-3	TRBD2	TGTGCCAGCAGCGACGAAGGCGGGGGGAGCGATACGCAGTATTTT	CASSDEGGGSDTQYF
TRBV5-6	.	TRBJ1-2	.	TGTGCCAGCAGCTTGACCGGCCGAGTCCGGGGCTATGGCTACACCTTC	CASSLTGRVRGYGYTF
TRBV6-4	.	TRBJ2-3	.	TGTGCCAGCTCGTTAAACCGGGACTCAGATACGCAGTATTTT	CASSLNRDSDTQYF
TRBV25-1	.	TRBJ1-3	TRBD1	TGTGCCAGCAGTGAATACAGGGGGACTGGAAACACCATATATTTT	CASSEYRGTGNTIYF
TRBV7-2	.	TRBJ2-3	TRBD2	TGTGCCAGCAGCTTACGACCGGGACTAGCGGGGGGGCAAGATACGCAGTATTTT	CASSLRPGLAGGQDTQYF
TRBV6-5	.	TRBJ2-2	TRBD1	TGTGCCAGCATAAGGGACAGGAACACCGGGGAGCTGTTTTTT	CASIRDRNTGELFF
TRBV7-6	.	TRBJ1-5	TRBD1	TGTGCCAGCAGCTTACAAACAGGGGTGTCGGCTCAGCCCCAGCATTTT	CASSLQTGVSAQPQHF
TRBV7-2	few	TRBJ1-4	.	TGTGCCAGCAGCCCTCTACGGGGGACTAATGAAAAACTGTTTTTT	CASSPLRGTNEKLFF
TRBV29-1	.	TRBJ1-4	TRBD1	TGCAGCGCCAGCCGACAGGGTGGGGAAAAACTGTTTTTT	CSASRQGGEKLFF
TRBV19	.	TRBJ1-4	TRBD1	TGTGCCAGTATCGATCGGGCCAGTACAGGGGGCGGTGAAAAACTGTTTTTT	CASIDRASTGGGEKLFF
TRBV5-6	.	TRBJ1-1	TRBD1	TGTGCCAGCAGCTTGGTTCGACAGGGTGGTACTGAAGCTTTCTTT	CASSLVRQGGTEAFF
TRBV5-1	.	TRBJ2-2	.	TGCGCCAGCAGCTTAGAGAACAGGGCCGGGGAGCTGTTTTTT	CASSLENRAGELFF
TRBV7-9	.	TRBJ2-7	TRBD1	TGTGCCAGCAGCTTAGGGCACGGGACAGGGGTCTACGAGCAGTACTTC	CASSLGHGTGVYEQYF
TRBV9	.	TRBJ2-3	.	TGTGCCAGCAGCGTAGGCGTCGGGGGCACAGATACGCAGTATTTT	CASSVGVGGTDTQYF
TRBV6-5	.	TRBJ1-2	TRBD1	TGTGCCAGCAGACGAGACAGGGGCCCAGTCTATGGCTACACCTTC	CASRRDRGPVYGYTF
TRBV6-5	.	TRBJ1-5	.	TGTGCCAGCAGTACGGGTGTCCCATTGGGGCCCCAGCATTTT	CASSTGVPLGPQHF
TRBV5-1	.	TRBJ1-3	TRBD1	TGCGCCAGCAGGGAGGGACAGGGAGGAACACACACCATATATTTT	CASREGQGGTHTIYF
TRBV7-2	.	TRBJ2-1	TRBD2	TGTGCCTCGTCGGGGGGGGTCGTCTACAATGAGCAGTTCTTC	CASSGGVVYNEQFF
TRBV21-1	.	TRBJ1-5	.	TGTGCCAGCAGCAGCCCCCGGACAGCTAATCAGCCCCAGCATTTT	CASSSPRTANQPQHF
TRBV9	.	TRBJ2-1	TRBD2	TGTGCCAGCAGTTCACGGCGGGGGGGACTCTACAATGAGCAGTTCTTC	CASSSRRGGLYNEQFF
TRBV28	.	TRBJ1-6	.	TGTGCCAGCACCGGTGGGAGCTCCTATAATTCACCCCTCCACTTT	CASTGGSSYNSPLHF
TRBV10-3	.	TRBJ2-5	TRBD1	TGTGCCATCAGTGCCGACAGGGGGCGAGGAGCCCTCCAAGAGACCCAGTACTTC	CAISADRGRGALQETQYF
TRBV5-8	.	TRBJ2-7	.	TGTGCCAGCAGCTCACCAGGGTTTTTGACCTACGAGCAGTACTTC	CASSSPGFLTYEQYF
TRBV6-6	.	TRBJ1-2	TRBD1	TGTGCCAGCAGTTACCGATCAGGGGGTAACTATGGCTACACCTTC	CASSYRSGGNYGYTF
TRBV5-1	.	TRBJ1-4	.	TGCGCCAGTAGGAGGGGTCCAACTAATGAAAAACTGTTTTTT	CASRRGPTNEKLFF
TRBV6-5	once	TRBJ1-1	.	TGTGCCAGCAGCCTATTTACGGGGAACACTGAAGCTTTCTTT	CASSLFTGNTEAFF
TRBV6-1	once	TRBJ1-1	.	TGTGCCAGCAGTGAACGATACGGTGAAAACACTGAAGCTTTCTTT	CASSERYGENTEAFF